This T cell receptor beta chain was sequenced in a study of CD8 T cells in Susac syndrome. Peripheral blood CD8+ and CD4+ T cells were profiled by TCR beta sequencing. TEMRA cells were enriched by FACS, while CD8+ and CD4+ T cells were obtained through a negative isolation that was performed magnetically. With regard to this clonotype: The antigen remains unidentified.

Whole-study findings and limits: That the number of individuals in its TCR sequencing and HLA analysis was relatively small was acknowledged by the study.

Random hexamers were used to reverse transcribe the RNA input (0.5 to 1 ug). An immunoSEQ multiplex PCR generated amplified TCR beta CDR3 products spanning 54 Vbeta and 13 Jbeta. MiXCR was run by TCRdb on the immunoSEQ multiplex PCR reads, yielding one entry per CDR3 protein. The sample yields around 18,000 distinct CDR3 sequences, 85% to 95% seen once. V was pared by 3 bases and J by 3 bases, with 13 bases between. This CDR3 has 14 residues. The V gene's germline CDR1 is SGHDT and CDR2 YYEEEE. What was sequenced was CD8+ T cells from PBMCs. The rearrangement joins TRBV5-6 to TRBJ2-7; TRBD1 is a possible D gene (5 bases). The receptor comes from a human donor in good health. The CDR3 DNA is TGTGCCAGCAGCTATTCGGACAATGACTACGAGCAGTACTTC. Protein product: CASSYSDNDYEQYF.